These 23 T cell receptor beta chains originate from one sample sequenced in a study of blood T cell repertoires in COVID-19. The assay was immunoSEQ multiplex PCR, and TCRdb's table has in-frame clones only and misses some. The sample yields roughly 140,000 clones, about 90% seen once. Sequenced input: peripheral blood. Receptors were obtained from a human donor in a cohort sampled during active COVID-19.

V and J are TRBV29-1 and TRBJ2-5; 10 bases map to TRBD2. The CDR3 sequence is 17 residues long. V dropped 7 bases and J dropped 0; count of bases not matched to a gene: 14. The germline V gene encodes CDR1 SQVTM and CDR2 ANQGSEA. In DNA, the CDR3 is TGCAGCGCTCGTTCGCTAGCGGGGGCCCAGTACCAAGAGACCCAGTACTTC. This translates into CSARSLAGAQYQETQYF.

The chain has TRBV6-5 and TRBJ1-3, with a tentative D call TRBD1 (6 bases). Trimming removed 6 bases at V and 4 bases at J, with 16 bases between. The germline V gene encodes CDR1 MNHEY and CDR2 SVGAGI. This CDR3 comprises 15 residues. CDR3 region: CASSPDRSRGNTIYF. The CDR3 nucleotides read TGTGCCAGCAGCCCCGACAGGTCGAGGGGAAACACCATATATTTT.

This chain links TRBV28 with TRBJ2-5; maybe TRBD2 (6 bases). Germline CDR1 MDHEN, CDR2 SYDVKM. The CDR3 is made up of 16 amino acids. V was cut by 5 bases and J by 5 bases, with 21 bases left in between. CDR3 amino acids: CASSPLRNGGNETQYF. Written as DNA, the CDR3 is TGTGCCAGCAGTCCCCTCCGAAATGGGGGGAACGAGACCCAGTACTTC. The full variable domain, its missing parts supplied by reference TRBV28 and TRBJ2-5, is DVKVTQSSRYLVKRTGEKVFLECVQDMDHENMFWYRQDPGLGLRLIYFSYDVKMKEKGDIPEGYSVSREKKERFSLILESASTNQTSMYLCASSPLRNGGNETQYFGPGTRLLVL.

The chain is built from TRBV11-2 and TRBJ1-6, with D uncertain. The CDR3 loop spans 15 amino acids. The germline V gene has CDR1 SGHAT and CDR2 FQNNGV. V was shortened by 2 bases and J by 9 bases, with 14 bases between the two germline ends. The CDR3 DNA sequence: TGTGCCAGCAGCTTACTATTGGGAGGGTCTTCACCCCTCCACTTT. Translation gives CASSLLLGGSSPLHF. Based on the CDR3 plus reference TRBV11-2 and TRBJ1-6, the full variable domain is EAGVAQSPRYKIIEKRQSVAFWCNPISGHATLYWYQQILGQGPKLLIQFQNNGVVDDSQLPKDRFSAERLKGVDSTLKIQPAKLEDSAVYLCASSLLLGGSSPLHFGNGTRLTVT.

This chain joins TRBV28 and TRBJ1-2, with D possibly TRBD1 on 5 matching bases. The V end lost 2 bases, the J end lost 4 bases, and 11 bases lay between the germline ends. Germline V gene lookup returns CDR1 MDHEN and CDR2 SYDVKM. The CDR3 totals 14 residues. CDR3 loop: CASSLSQGSYGYTF. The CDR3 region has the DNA TGTGCCAGCAGTTTAAGTCAGGGATCCTATGGCTACACCTTC.

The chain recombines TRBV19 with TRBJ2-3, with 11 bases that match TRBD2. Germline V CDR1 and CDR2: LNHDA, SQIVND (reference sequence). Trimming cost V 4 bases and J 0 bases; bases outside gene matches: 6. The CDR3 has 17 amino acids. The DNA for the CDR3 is TGTGCCAGTAGTAGGGGGACTAGCGGCCTTAGCACAGATACGCAGTATTTT. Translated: CASSRGTSGLSTDTQYF.

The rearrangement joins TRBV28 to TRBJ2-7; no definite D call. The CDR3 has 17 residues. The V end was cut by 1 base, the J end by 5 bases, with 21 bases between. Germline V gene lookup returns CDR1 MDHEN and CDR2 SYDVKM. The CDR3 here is CASSLLSRRVAENEQYF. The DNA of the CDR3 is TGTGCCAGCAGTTTATTGAGTCGTCGGGTGGCGGAAAACGAGCAGTACTTC.

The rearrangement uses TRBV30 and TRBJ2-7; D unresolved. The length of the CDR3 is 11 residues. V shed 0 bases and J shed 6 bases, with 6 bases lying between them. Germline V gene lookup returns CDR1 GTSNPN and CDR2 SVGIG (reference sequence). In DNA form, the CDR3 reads TGTGCCTGGAGTGTCCAACTCGAGCAGTACTTC. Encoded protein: CAWSVQLEQYF.

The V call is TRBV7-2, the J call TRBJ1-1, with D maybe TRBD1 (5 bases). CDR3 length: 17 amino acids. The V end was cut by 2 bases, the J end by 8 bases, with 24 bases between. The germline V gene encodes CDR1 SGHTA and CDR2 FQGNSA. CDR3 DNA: TGTGCCAGCAGCTTACGTGTAGGGGTGACGGGGGTTTACGAAGCTTTCTTT. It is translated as CASSLRVGVTGVYEAFF.

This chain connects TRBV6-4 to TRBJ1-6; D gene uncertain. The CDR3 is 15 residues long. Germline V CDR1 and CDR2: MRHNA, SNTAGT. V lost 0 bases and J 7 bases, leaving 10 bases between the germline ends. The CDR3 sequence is CASSDSRHTNSPLHF. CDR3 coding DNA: TGTGCCAGCAGTGACTCGCGACATACCAATTCACCCCTCCACTTT.

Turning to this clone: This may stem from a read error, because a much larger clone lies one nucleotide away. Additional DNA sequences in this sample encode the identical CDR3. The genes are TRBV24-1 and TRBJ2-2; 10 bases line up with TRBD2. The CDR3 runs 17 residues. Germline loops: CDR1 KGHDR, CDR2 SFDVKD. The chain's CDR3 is CATSGPSGGAYTGELFF. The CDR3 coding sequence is TGTGCCACCAGTGGACCCAGCGGGGGGGCTTACACCGGGGAACTGTTTTTT.

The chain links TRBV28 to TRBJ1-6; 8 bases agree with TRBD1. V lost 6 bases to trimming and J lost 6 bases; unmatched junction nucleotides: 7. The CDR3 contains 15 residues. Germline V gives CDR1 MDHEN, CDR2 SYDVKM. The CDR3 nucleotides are TGTGCCAGCAGCCCAGGGGGCAGGGTTAATTCACCCCTCCACTTT. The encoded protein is CASSPGGRVNSPLHF.

CDR3 protein: CASRGQGSTNEKLFF. In DNA, the CDR3 is TGTGCCAGCAGGGGACAGGGATCAACTAATGAAAAACTGTTTTTT. This rearrangement joins TRBV7-2 to TRBJ1-4, with 9 bases matching TRBD1. CDR1 SGHTA and CDR2 FQGNSA come from the germline V gene. V was clipped by 6 bases and J by 0 bases; unmatched bases: 2. The CDR3 is 15 amino acids. The full variable domain, with the rest looked up from reference TRBV7-2 and TRBJ1-4, is GAGVSQSPSNKVTEKGKDVELRCDPISGHTALYWYRQSLGQGLEFLIYFQGNSAPDKSGLPSDRFSAERTGGSVSTLTIQRTQQEDSAVYLCASRGQGSTNEKLFFGSGTQLSVL.

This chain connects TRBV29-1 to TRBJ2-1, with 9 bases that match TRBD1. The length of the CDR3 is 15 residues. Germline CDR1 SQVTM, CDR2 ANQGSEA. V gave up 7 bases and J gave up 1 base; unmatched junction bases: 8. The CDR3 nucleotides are TGCAGCGCCAACAGGGGGCGCGGGTCCTACAATGAGCAGTTCTTC. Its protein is CSANRGRGSYNEQFF.

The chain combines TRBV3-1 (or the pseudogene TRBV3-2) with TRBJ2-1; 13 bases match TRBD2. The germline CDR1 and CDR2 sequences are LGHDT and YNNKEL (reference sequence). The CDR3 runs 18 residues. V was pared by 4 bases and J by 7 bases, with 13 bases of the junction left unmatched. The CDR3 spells CASSLAIGLAGEFNEQFF. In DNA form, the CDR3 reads TGTGCCAGCAGCCTGGCAATCGGACTAGCGGGAGAGTTTAATGAGCAGTTCTTC.

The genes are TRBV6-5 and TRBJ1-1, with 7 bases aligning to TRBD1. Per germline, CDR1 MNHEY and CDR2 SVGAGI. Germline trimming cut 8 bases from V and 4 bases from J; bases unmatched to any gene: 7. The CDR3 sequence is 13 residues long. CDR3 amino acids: CASLYQGGTEAFF. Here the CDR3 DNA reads TGTGCCAGCCTCTATCAGGGGGGCACTGAAGCTTTCTTT.

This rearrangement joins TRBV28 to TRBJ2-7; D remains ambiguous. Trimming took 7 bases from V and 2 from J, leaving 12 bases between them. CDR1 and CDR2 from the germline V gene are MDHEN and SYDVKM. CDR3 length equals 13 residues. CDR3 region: CASIQSTPYEQYF. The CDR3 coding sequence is TGTGCCAGCATCCAGTCCACCCCCTACGAGCAGTACTTC.

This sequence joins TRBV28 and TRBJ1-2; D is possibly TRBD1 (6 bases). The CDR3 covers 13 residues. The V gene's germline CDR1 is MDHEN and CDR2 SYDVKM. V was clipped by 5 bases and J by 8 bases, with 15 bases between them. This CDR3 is CASSLVRGAGYTF. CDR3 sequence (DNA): TGTGCCAGCAGTCTAGTCCGGGGGGCCGGCTACACCTTC.

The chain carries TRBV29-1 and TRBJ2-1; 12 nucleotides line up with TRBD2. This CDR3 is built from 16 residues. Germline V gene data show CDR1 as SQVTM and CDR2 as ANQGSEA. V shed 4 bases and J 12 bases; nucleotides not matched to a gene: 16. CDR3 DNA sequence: TGCAGCGTTGCCCCCAGGACTCTAGCGGGAGGGGTAGGGCAGTTCTTC. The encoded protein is CSVAPRTLAGGVGQFF.

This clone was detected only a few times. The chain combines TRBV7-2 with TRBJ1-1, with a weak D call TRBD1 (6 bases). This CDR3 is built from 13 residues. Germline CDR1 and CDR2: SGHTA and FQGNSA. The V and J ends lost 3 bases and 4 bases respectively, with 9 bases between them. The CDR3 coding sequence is TGTGCCAGCAGCTTCCAGGGGACCACTGAAGCTTTCTTT. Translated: CASSFQGTTEAFF.

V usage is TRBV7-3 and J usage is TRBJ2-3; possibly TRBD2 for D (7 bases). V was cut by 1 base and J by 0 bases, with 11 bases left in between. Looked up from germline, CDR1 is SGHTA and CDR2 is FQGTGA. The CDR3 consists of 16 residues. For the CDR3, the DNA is TGTGCCAGCAGCTTAAAGGGGGGGCCGAGCACAGATACGCAGTATTTT. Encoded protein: CASSLKGGPSTDTQYF.

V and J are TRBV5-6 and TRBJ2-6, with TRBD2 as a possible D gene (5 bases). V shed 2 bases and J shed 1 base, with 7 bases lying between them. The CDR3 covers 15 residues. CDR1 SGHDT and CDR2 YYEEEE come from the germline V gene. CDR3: CASSFGVSGANVLTF. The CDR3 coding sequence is TGTGCCAGCAGCTTCGGGGTTTCTGGGGCCAACGTCCTGACTTTC. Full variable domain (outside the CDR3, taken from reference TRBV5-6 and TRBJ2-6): DAGVTQSPTHLIKTRGQQVTLRCSPKSGHDTVSWYQQALGQGPQFIFQYYEEEERQRGNFPDRFSGHQFPNYSSELNVNALLLGDSALYLCASSFGVSGANVLTFGAGSRLTVL.

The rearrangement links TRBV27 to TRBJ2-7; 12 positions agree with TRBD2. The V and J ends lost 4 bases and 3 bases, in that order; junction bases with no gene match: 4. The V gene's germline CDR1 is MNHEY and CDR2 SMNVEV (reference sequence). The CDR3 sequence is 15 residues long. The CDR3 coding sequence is TGTGCCAGCAGTTCAGGACTAGCGGGAAGCTACGAGCAGTACTTC. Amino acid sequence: CASSSGLAGSYEQYF.